The 16 T cell receptor beta chains below come from one sample, sequenced in a study of T-cell reconstitution after alpha-beta-depleted transplantation in children. The TCRbeta library was prepared with unique molecular identifiers. TCRdb itself ran the PCR reads through MiXCR, one entry per CDR3 protein. The data contain some 840,000 distinct CDR3 sequences, around 17% of them seen just once; the ten biggest clones take up roughly 5%. The material was PBMCs, mostly from graft donor cells, obtained 360 days after TCRalphabeta/CD19-depleted stem cell transplant. These TCRs come from a male patient younger than 18 who had a stem cell transplant for acute lymphoblastic leukemia, so the T cells may come from the graft donor.

This clonotype appeared a few times. The J gene is TRBJ2-7, the V gene TRBV18; 9 bases match TRBD2. This CDR3 is 15 amino acids long. The junction had 7 bases not matched to a gene; V was cut back by 2 bases and J by 5 bases. CDR1 is KGHSH and CDR2 is LQKENI in the germline V gene. CDR3 sequence: CASSPFGTSTHEQYF. The CDR3, as DNA: TGTGCCAGCTCACCATTCGGGACTAGCACCCACGAGCAGTACTTC.

This clonotype turned up a few times. This chain connects TRBV29-1 to TRBJ1-1; no reliable D call. Germline-derived CDR1 and CDR2 are SQVTM and ANQGSEA. The CDR3 consists of 12 residues. The ends were cut back, 2 bases at V and 6 bases at J, with 10 bases in the middle. The DNA for the CDR3 is TGCAGCGTTGAATCGGAGTCCCCTGAAGCTTTCTTT. As protein: CSVESESPEAFF. The whole variable domain, remainder taken from reference TRBV29-1 and TRBJ1-1, is SAVISQKPSRDICQRGTSLTIQCQVDSQVTMMFWYRQQPGQSLTLIATANQGSEATYESGFVIDKFPISRPNLTFSTLTVSNMSPEDSSIYLCSVESESPEAFFGQGTRLTVV.

The V call is TRBV7-2, the J call TRBJ2-7; no reliable D call. The CDR3 extends over 15 amino acids. Germline V gene data show CDR1 as SGHTA and CDR2 as FQGNSA. Trimming left V 2 bases short and J 0 bases short, with 11 bases between. CDR3 nucleotides: TGTGCCAGCAGCTTATTGGCGACTTCCTCCTACGAGCAGTACTTC. This encodes CASSLLATSSYEQYF.

The CDR3 reads CASSSGESYEQYF. CDR3 nucleotides: TGTGCCAGCAGCTCCGGGGAGTCCTACGAGCAGTACTTC. The J gene is TRBJ2-7, the V gene TRBV7-7, with D tentatively TRBD2 (5 bases). The CDR3 length is 13 residues. Per the germline V gene, CDR1 is SSHAT and CDR2 is FNYEAQ (reference sequence). The ends were cut back, 4 bases at V and 1 base at J, with 8 bases in the middle.

As for this clonotype: A read error may explain this, as a much larger clone is one base away. The chain is built from TRBV24-1 and TRBJ2-1; TRBD2 might be the D (5 bases). Trimming left V 5 bases short and J 0 bases short, with 7 bases between. Germline-derived CDR1 and CDR2 are KGHDR and SFDVKD. This CDR3 is built from 14 residues. CDR3 sequence: CATSVRGSYNEQFF. The CDR3 DNA reads TGTGCCACCAGTGTCCGGGGCTCCTACAATGAGCAGTTCTTC.

This clonotype has only a few counts. The chain joins TRBV9 to TRBJ2-1; unclear D gene. The CDR3 has 12 amino acids. Germline V CDR1 and CDR2: SGDLS, YYNGEE. V lost 5 bases and J 6 bases, leaving 9 bases between the germline ends. The CDR3 DNA is TGTGCCAGCAGGAGTGTGGCCAATGAGCAGTTCTTC. Translation gives CASRSVANEQFF.

This chain joins TRBV24-1 and TRBJ2-2; TRBD2 might be the D (6 bases). Germline V gene data show CDR1 as KGHDR and CDR2 as SFDVKD. The V gene lost 9 bases and the J gene lost 3 bases, with 7 bases spanning the gap. This CDR3 has 12 residues. In nucleotides, the CDR3 is TGTGCCACCGGGGACTACACCGGGGAGCTGTTTTTT. Amino acids: CATGDYTGELFF.

This clonotype turned up a few times. V is TRBV7-9 and J is TRBJ2-1; D possibly corresponds to TRBD2 (6 bases). The V gene's germline CDR1 is SEHNR and CDR2 FQNEAQ (reference sequence). The CDR3 covers 13 residues. V lost 1 base and J lost 8, with 9 bases in between. The CDR3 loop is CASSLVAADEQFF. For the CDR3, the DNA is TGTGCCAGCAGCTTAGTAGCGGCGGATGAGCAGTTCTTC.

This sequence joins TRBV2 and TRBJ2-7, with D possibly TRBD2 on 6 matching bases. Between the trimmed V and J ends, which lost 7 bases and 1 base, there was a span of 23 bases. CDR3 length: 17 residues. The germline gives CDR1 SNHLY, CDR2 FYNNEI. The CDR3 coding sequence is TGTGCCAGCACGCCTTTGGACATGGCTAGCGTTTCCTACGAGCAGTACTTC. This gives the protein CASTPLDMASVSYEQYF.

J is TRBJ2-1 and V is TRBV12-3 or TRBV12-4; D unclear. The CDR3 length is 12 residues. Trimming removed 2 bases from V and 8 bases from J, with 7 bases in between. The CDR3 DNA reads as TGTGCCAGCAGTTTACATGTCCATGAGCAGTTCTTC. It is translated as CASSLHVHEQFF.

J is TRBJ1-2 and V is TRBV6-1; 12 nucleotides agree with TRBD1. J gave up 6 bases and V 8 bases, and 13 bases lay outside the gene matches. This CDR3 comprises 16 residues. Germline V gene sequence: CDR1 MNHNS, CDR2 SASEGT. This chain's CDR3 is CASHILGTGGLNGYTF. The CDR3, as DNA: TGTGCCAGCCATATACTGGGGACAGGGGGCTTGAATGGCTACACCTTC.

This clonotype was seen only a few times. This chain connects TRBV5-1 to TRBJ2-1; D not resolved. V shed 1 base and J shed 3 bases, with 11 bases lying between them. The CDR3 loop spans 15 amino acids. Looked up from germline, CDR1 is SGHRS and CDR2 is YFSETQ. DNA for the CDR3: TGCGCCAGCAGCTTGAGGACCTCCAACTACAATGAGCAGTTCTTC. It yields the protein CASSLRTSNYNEQFF.

This chain links TRBV5-1 with TRBJ2-1, with 14 bases identical to TRBD2. This CDR3 spans 15 amino acids. V trimming: 3 bases; J trimming: 10 bases; junction bases outside the gene matches: 6. CDR1 is SGHRS and CDR2 is YFSETQ in the germline V gene. As DNA, the CDR3 is TGCGCCAGCAGCTGGGGACTAGCGGGAGCGGAGGAGCAGTTCTTC. Translating gives CASSWGLAGAEEQFF.

This clonotype has just a few counts. The rearrangement links TRBV5-6 to TRBJ1-6; maybe TRBD1 (5 bases). The ends were cut back, 0 bases at V and 13 bases at J, with 11 bases in the middle. This CDR3 region has 13 residues. CDR1 SGHDT and CDR2 YYEEEE come from the germline V gene. The CDR3 reads CASSLDRTRPLHF. The CDR3 DNA reads as TGTGCCAGCAGCTTGGACAGGACCCGGCCCCTCCACTTT.

The table lists this clonotype with a few counts. This chain joins TRBV9 and TRBJ2-1; 7 bases are a match to TRBD2. Trimming cost V 2 bases and J 3 bases; bases outside gene matches: 20. CDR3 length: 20 residues. The germline gives CDR1 SGDLS, CDR2 YYNGEE. Here the CDR3 DNA reads TGTGCCAGCAGCGTCTGGAGCGGGACCACCGTGATGGGGAGCTACAATGAGCAGTTCTTC. Translation gives CASSVWSGTTVMGSYNEQFF.

This chain uses TRBV28 with TRBJ1-5; D call uncertain. The V end lost 7 bases, the J end lost 2 bases, and 15 bases lay between the germline ends. The CDR3 has 15 residues. Germline lookup yields CDR1 MDHEN and CDR2 SYDVKM. This CDR3 is CASIAFVRGNQPQHF. The CDR3 DNA sequence: TGTGCCAGCATCGCGTTCGTTCGCGGCAATCAGCCCCAGCATTTT.